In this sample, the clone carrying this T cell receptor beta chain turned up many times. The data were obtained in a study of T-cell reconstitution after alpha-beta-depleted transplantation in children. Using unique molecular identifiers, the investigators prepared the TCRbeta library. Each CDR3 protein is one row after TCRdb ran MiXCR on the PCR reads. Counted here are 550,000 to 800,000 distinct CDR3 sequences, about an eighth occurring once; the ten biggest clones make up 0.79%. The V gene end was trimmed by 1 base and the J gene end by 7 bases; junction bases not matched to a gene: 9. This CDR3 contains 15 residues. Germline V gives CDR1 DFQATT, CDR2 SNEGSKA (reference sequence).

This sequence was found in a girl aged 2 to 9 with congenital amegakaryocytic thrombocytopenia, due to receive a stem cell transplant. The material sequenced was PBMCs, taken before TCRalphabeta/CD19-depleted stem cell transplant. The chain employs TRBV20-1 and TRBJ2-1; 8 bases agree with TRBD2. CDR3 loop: CSARGLSGIVNEQFF. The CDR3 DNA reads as TGCAGTGCTAGAGGACTTAGCGGGATTGTTAATGAGCAGTTCTTC.